This T cell receptor beta chain was identified during a study of blood T cell repertoires in COVID-19. Study-level background: Researchers got acute and convalescent COVID-19 samples from the United States, Italy and Spain. T cells, B-cell-depleted T cells, or PBMCs provided the cDNA or gDNA that served as material.

The germline CDR1 and CDR2 sequences are SGHTA and FQGNSA. The CDR3 runs to 14 residues. V lost 6 bases, J lost 4 bases, and 7 bases stayed unmatched. This clone showed up just a few times. Original methodology: Using reference gene primer amplification, nucleated cell counts were estimated. Only in-frame clones appear in the TCRdb table, and some are missing; sequencing was by immunoSEQ multiplex PCR. V and J calls and clone size follow that table, whereas D and trimming were derived from the DNA. The table lists around 140,000 clones, about 80% of them singletons. The sequencing sample was made of peripheral blood. V is TRBV7-2 and J is TRBJ2-3; 7 bases map to TRBD2. The clonotype was recovered from a man between 65 and 85 years old who had recovered from COVID-19. CDR3 loop: CASRPIRGADTQYF. For the CDR3, the DNA is TGTGCCAGCAGGCCGATCCGGGGGGCAGATACGCAGTATTTT.